This is a list of T cell receptor beta chains from one sample in a study of Graves' ophthalmopathy and Graves' hyperthyroidism. MiXCR, applied by TCRdb to the multiplex PCR reads, yields one record per CDR3 protein. The repertoire consists of 300,000 or so distinct CDR3 sequences, with roughly a sixth occurring once and the leading ten covering approximately 13%. Specimen: peripheral blood. The receptors derive from an adult man with Graves' ophthalmopathy. Both conserved end residues are part of each CDR3. Each record gives: D gene, clone size, J gene, V gene, CDR3 protein, CDR3 DNA. A D gene is named only where the DNA matches it firmly. Size values are once, few and many counts, or a class for expanded clones, and some rows have none.

>-|many|TRBJ1-1|TRBV10-3
CAISESGGLPEAFF
TGTGCCATCAGTGAGTCGGGGGGTTTGCCTGAAGCTTTCTTT
>-|-|TRBJ1-1|TRBV6-5
CASIKRGQDEAFF
TGTGCCAGCATTAAACGAGGGCAGGACGAAGCTTTCTTT
>-|many|TRBJ1-1|TRBV5-1
CASSLDREEAFF
TGCGCCAGCAGCTTGGACAGGGAAGAAGCTTTCTTT
>-|many|TRBJ1-2|TRBV6-5
CASSPGRGYTF
TGTGCCAGCAGTCCCGGTCGTGGCTACACCTTC
>TRBD1|many|TRBJ1-1|TRBV19
CASSADRRNTEAFF
TGTGCCAGTAGTGCGGACAGGAGGAACACTGAAGCTTTCTTT
>TRBD1|many|TRBJ2-2|TRBV20-1
CSASYRGSPHTGELFF
TGCAGTGCTAGTTACAGGGGCTCCCCCCACACCGGGGAGCTGTTTTTT
>TRBD1|many|TRBJ2-5|TRBV6-2/TRBV6-3
CASRPTGGETQYF
TGTGCCAGCAGACCAACAGGGGGAGAGACCCAGTACTTC
>-|many|TRBJ2-6|TRBV18
CASSPNRVGAQSGANVLTF
TGTGCCAGCTCACCCAACCGGGTGGGGGCCCAGTCAGGGGCCAACGTCCTGACTTTC
>TRBD1|many|TRBJ1-1|TRBV6-1
CASSGQGAVF
TGTGCCAGCAGTGGACAGGGGGCAGTCTTT
>-|-|TRBJ1-1|TRBV12-3/TRBV12-4
CASSYAARLAEAFF
TGTGCCAGCAGTTACGCGGCCAGGCTAGCTGAAGCTTTCTTT
>TRBD1|many|TRBJ1-2|TRBV20-1
CSARNRGNYGYTF
TGCAGTGCTAGAAACAGGGGGAACTATGGCTACACCTTC
>-|many|TRBJ1-1|TRBV20-1
CSARDWQVEAEAFF
TGCAGTGCTAGAGATTGGCAGGTCGAGGCTGAAGCTTTCTTT
>-|many|TRBJ1-1|TRBV29-1
CSVLWKGTAFF
TGCAGCGTGTTATGGAAGGGTACGGCTTTCTTT
>-|many|TRBJ1-1|TRBV7-2
CASSYNSGPEAFF
TGTGCCAGCAGCTACAATTCGGGGCCTGAAGCTTTCTTT
>-|many|TRBJ1-3|TRBV12-3/TRBV12-4
CASNSGSGNTIYF
TGTGCCAGCAATTCGGGTTCTGGAAACACCATATATTTT
>-|many|TRBJ2-2|TRBV27
CASKAAGGTRELFF
TGTGCCAGCAAGGCGGCGGGCGGCACCAGGGAGCTGTTTTTT
>-|many|TRBJ1-6|TRBV14
CASSQDGGVTSPLHF
TGTGCCAGCAGCCAAGATGGGGGAGTTACTTCACCCCTCCACTTT
>-|many|TRBJ2-7|TRBV2
CASNNIGYEQYF
TGTGCCAGCAATAATATCGGCTACGAGCAGTACTTC
>-|many|TRBJ2-7|TRBV7-8
CASSTSRQSYEQYF
TGTGCCAGCAGCACATCTCGACAGTCCTACGAGCAGTACTTC
>TRBD2|-|TRBJ2-5|TRBV20-1
CSARHLAGQETQYF
TGCAGTGCTAGGCACCTAGCGGGGCAAGAGACCCAGTACTTC
>-|-|TRBJ2-7|TRBV5-6
CASSNEATSPYEQSF
TGTGCCAGCAGCAATGAAGCGACTTCTCCTTACGAGCAGTCCTTC
>-|-|TRBJ2-5|TRBV5-1
CASSSPPPSDQETQYF
TGCGCCAGCAGCTCCCCCCCGCCTAGCGACCAAGAGACCCAGTACTTC
>-|many|TRBJ2-7|TRBV2
CASSEDRPVHEQYF
TGTGCCAGCAGTGAAGATCGTCCTGTCCACGAGCAGTACTTC
>TRBD2|few|TRBJ2-5|TRBV20-1
CSGTSGETQYF
TGCAGTGGGACTAGCGGCGAGACCCAGTACTTC
>TRBD1|many|TRBJ1-5|TRBV2
CASSVSGGERQPQHF
TGTGCCAGCAGTGTATCAGGGGGCGAAAGGCAGCCCCAGCATTTT
>TRBD1|many|TRBJ1-2|TRBV6-5
CASSYNRGPNYGYTF
TGTGCCAGCAGTTACAACAGGGGGCCGAACTATGGCTACACCTTC
>-|many|TRBJ2-3|TRBV24-1
CATSDGTPTDTQYF
TGTGCCACCAGTGATGGGACTCCCACAGATACGCAGTATTTT
>-|many|TRBJ1-5|TRBV7-2
CASSRQRNSNQPQHF
TGTGCCAGCAGTCGACAAAGGAATAGCAATCAGCCCCAGCATTTT
>-|many|TRBJ1-3|TRBV2
CASSVGPGLSGNTIYF
TGTGCCAGCAGTGTAGGTCCCGGCCTCTCTGGAAACACCATATATTTT
>-|-|TRBJ2-7|TRBV6-2/TRBV6-3
CASSSSLIRSYEQYF
TGTGCCAGCAGTTCCTCTCTAATTCGATCCTACGAGCAGTACTTC
>-|many|TRBJ2-7|TRBV7-8
CASSLGSGHRALLGQYF
TGTGCCAGCAGCTTAGGTTCGGGCCACCGGGCCTTATTAGGGCAGTACTTC
>-|many|TRBJ2-7|TRBV5-1
CASSGEIAYEQYF
TGCGCCAGCTCGGGGGAGATTGCCTACGAGCAGTACTTC
>-|many|TRBJ2-4|TRBV5-1
CASSGQGEDIQYF
TGCGCCAGCAGCGGCCAGGGGGAGGACATTCAGTACTTC
>-|many|TRBJ2-3|TRBV6-1
CASSEVYGLTHPDTQYF
TGTGCCAGCAGTGAAGTTTATGGTCTAACCCACCCAGATACGCAGTATTTT
>-|many|TRBJ2-6|TRBV19
CATMVSGANVLTF
TGTGCCACAATGGTGTCTGGGGCCAACGTCCTGACTTTC
>-|many|TRBJ1-1|TRBV6-2/TRBV6-3
CASGNLADTEAFF
TGTGCCAGCGGTAACCTCGCGGACACTGAAGCTTTCTTT
>-|many|TRBJ2-5|TRBV5-1
CATSVGETQYF
TGCGCTACGAGTGTGGGAGAGACCCAGTACTTC
>TRBD1|many|TRBJ1-6|TRBV6-5
CASSYSGDREYNSPLHF
TGTGCCAGCAGTTACTCGGGGGACAGGGAATATAATTCACCCCTCCACTTT
>TRBD1|many|TRBJ1-5|TRBV6-1
CASSGNRGGYQPQHF
TGTGCCAGCAGTGGGAACAGGGGCGGCTATCAGCCCCAGCATTTT
>-|many|TRBJ1-1|TRBV20-1
CSASWQGAAFF
TGCAGTGCTAGCTGGCAGGGAGCAGCTTTCTTT
>TRBD1|-|TRBJ2-7|TRBV13
CASSAQGQGYPYEQYF
TGTGCCAGCAGCGCCCAAGGACAGGGATACCCTTACGAGCAGTACTTC
>TRBD2|many|TRBJ2-5|TRBV6-5
CASSLLAGNVGETQYF
TGTGCCAGCAGTTTACTAGCGGGAAACGTGGGGGAGACCCAGTACTTC
>-|many|TRBJ1-6|TRBV7-2
CASSLLEPTNSPLHF
TGTGCCAGCAGCTTATTAGAGCCTACCAATTCACCCCTCCACTTT
>TRBD1|many|TRBJ2-2|TRBV7-9
CASSLVFLTGATGELFF
TGTGCCAGCAGCTTAGTTTTCTTGACAGGGGCCACCGGGGAGCTGTTTTTT
>-|many|TRBJ1-5|TRBV4-2
CASSQDLFQPQHF
TGTGCCAGCAGCCAAGATCTGTTTCAGCCCCAGCATTTT
>TRBD1|many|TRBJ2-7|TRBV6-2/TRBV6-3
CASTDRVRYEQYF
TGTGCCAGCACCGACAGGGTCCGCTACGAGCAGTACTTC
>-|many|TRBJ1-6|TRBV27
CASSLERGNSPLHF
TGTGCCAGCAGTTTGGAGAGGGGGAATTCACCCCTCCACTTT
>TRBD1|few|TRBJ2-7|TRBV20-1
CSARDTWTGAYEQYF
TGCAGTGCTAGAGATACATGGACAGGGGCATACGAGCAGTACTTC
>-|many|TRBJ1-1|TRBV18
CASSPPNTEAFF
TGTGCCAGCAGCCCACCTAACACTGAAGCTTTCTTT
>-|-|TRBJ1-1|TRBV28
CASSQRATEAFF
TGTGCCAGCAGCCAAAGAGCCACTGAAGCTTTCTTT
>-|many|TRBJ2-2|TRBV29-1
CSVEWGTGELFF
TGCAGCGTTGAGTGGGGCACCGGGGAGCTGTTTTTT